These 31 T cell receptor beta chains share one sample of origin, sequenced in a study of response to subunit inactivated influenza vaccine. Using its own MiXCR run on the RT-PCR reads, TCRdb lists one record per CDR3 protein. This sample has 200,000 to 300,000 distinct CDR3 sequences, with roughly an eighth found just once. Sample: non-naive T cells sorted from PBMCs, taken less than 15 days before vaccination. The receptors derive from a man in his forties or fifties who received an inactivated influenza vaccine.

In this sample, this clonotype turned up a few times. The chain links TRBV29-1 to TRBJ2-7; 8 nucleotides align to TRBD2. This CDR3 spans 13 amino acids. J lost 2 bases, V lost 5 bases, and 5 bases had no gene match. In germline, CDR1 is SQVTM, CDR2 ANQGSEA. CDR3 sequence (DNA): TGCAGCGTTCAACGCGGGGGGACCTACGAGCAGTACTTC. This translates into CSVQRGGTYEQYF.

Many counts were recorded for this clonotype. For the CDR3, the DNA is TGCGCCAGCAGCCCAGCGGGGGCCACTGAAGCTTTCTTT. Translation gives CASSPAGATEAFF. The rearrangement joins TRBV5-1 to TRBJ1-1; weak D call: TRBD1 (6 bases). The CDR3 covers 13 residues. CDR1 SGHRS and CDR2 YFSETQ come from the germline V gene. V was pared by 4 bases and J by 4 bases, with 11 bases between.

The sample holds a few counts of this clonotype. This chain uses TRBV10-3 with TRBJ2-7, with a possible D match to TRBD1 (6 bases). CDR1 and CDR2 (germline): ENHRY, SYGVKD. V lost 5 bases and J lost 9, with 26 bases in between. This CDR3 contains 16 residues. The CDR3 region has the DNA TGTGCCATCAGTTTTCAGGGGACACCCACGTCCACGGGGCAGTACTTC. Translated, it gives CAISFQGTPTSTGQYF.

This rearrangement joins TRBV4-2 to TRBJ2-1; 9 nucleotides match TRBD2. The junction had 6 bases not matched to a gene; V was cut back by 2 bases and J by 4 bases. CDR1 LGHNA and CDR2 YNFKEQ come from the germline V gene. The CDR3 consists of 16 residues. CDR3 in amino acids: CASSQNLAGAYNEQFF. In DNA form, the CDR3 reads TGTGCCAGCAGCCAAAATTTAGCGGGAGCTTACAATGAGCAGTTCTTC.

This sequence joins TRBV3-1 and TRBJ2-2; D ambiguous. V was shortened by 1 base and J by 5 bases, with 14 bases between the two germline ends. The CDR3 has 16 amino acids. CDR1 and CDR2 from the germline V gene are LGHDT and YNNKEL (reference sequence). CDR3 coding DNA: TGTGCCAGCAGCCAAGCTCCGGCCCCAGGAACCGGGGAGCTGTTTTTT. Translating gives CASSQAPAPGTGELFF.

This clonotype was recorded a few times. V usage is TRBV20-1 and J usage is TRBJ2-3, with D maybe TRBD1 (6 bases). The CDR3 has 14 residues. Trimming pared 1 base from V and 6 bases from J, leaving 14 bases between. The germline V gene encodes CDR1 DFQATT and CDR2 SNEGSKA (reference sequence). CDR3 nucleotide sequence: TGCAGTGCTAGAGTACTCGGACAGTCGGATACGCAGTATTTT. Residues: CSARVLGQSDTQYF.

This chain links TRBV28 with TRBJ2-5; D not resolved. Germline loops: CDR1 MDHEN, CDR2 SYDVKM. This CDR3 is built from 12 residues. Trimming shortened V by 5 bases and J by 5 bases, and 9 bases separated the two germline ends. The CDR3 nucleotides read TGTGCCAGCAGTCCCCCCCGGGAGACCCAGTACTTC. Translated, it gives CASSPPRETQYF.

This clonotype appeared many times. The CDR3 DNA reads as TGTGCCAGCAGCTACGAGACAGGGGGGGCGGACACTGAAGCTTTCTTT. It is translated as CASSYETGGADTEAFF. The chain is built from TRBV6-2 or TRBV6-3 and TRBJ1-1; 9 bases are shared with TRBD1. The CDR3 is 16 residues long. V was pared by 6 bases and J by 3 bases, with 11 bases of the junction left unmatched. Germline V CDR1 and CDR2: MNHEY, SVGEGT.

The gene calls are TRBV30 and TRBJ1-1; D gene ambiguous. CDR3 size: 11 residues. Trimming removed 0 bases at V and 11 bases at J, with 10 bases between. Per germline, CDR1 GTSNPN and CDR2 SVGIG (reference sequence). The chain's CDR3 is CAWSVPGWAFF. CDR3 nucleotide sequence: TGTGCCTGGAGTGTACCGGGTTGGGCTTTCTTT.

In this sample, this clonotype turned up many times. V gene TRBV20-1 combines with J gene TRBJ1-5, with TRBD1 matching 7 bases. The CDR3 length is 14 residues. After removal of 3 bases from V and 6 bases from J, the junction contained 8 bases not matched to a gene. The germline V gene encodes CDR1 DFQATT and CDR2 SNEGSKA (reference sequence). CDR3 nucleotide sequence: TGCAGTGCTAGTTCTCCGGACAGGAGTCAGCCCCAGCATTTT. Protein product: CSASSPDRSQPQHF.

This clonotype has only one observation. This rearrangement joins TRBV18 to TRBJ2-1; 7 bases fit TRBD1. The germline V gene encodes CDR1 KGHSH and CDR2 LQKENI. The CDR3 totals 13 residues. V trimming: 4 bases; J trimming: 5 bases; junction bases outside the gene matches: 2. CDR3: CASSRGTDNEQFF. The CDR3 DNA reads as TGTGCCAGCTCACGAGGGACAGACAATGAGCAGTTCTTC.

This clonotype showed up just a few times. This chain uses TRBV20-1 with TRBJ2-5; D is tentatively TRBD1 or TRBD2 (5 bases each). This CDR3 region has 14 residues. The V end lost 3 bases, the J end lost 2 bases, and 13 bases lay between the germline ends. Germline loops: CDR1 DFQATT, CDR2 SNEGSKA (reference sequence). The CDR3 DNA is TGCAGTGCTAGCTCCGGGACGTTACAAGAGACCCAGTACTTC. This translates into CSASSGTLQETQYF.

This chain joins TRBV5-1 and TRBJ2-7, with D possibly matching TRBD1 (5 bases). Trimming removed 0 bases from V and 6 bases from J, with 16 bases in between. The CDR3 totals 15 residues. Germline assignment: CDR1 SGHRS and CDR2 YFSETQ. In DNA form, the CDR3 reads TGCGCCAGCAGCTTGGATGGGGCATGGTCGCGCGAGCAGTACTTC. Protein: CASSLDGAWSREQYF.

In its sample, this clonotype was seen many times. The chain employs TRBV12-3 or TRBV12-4 and TRBJ2-3; no clear D. Trimming removed 4 bases from V and 1 base from J, with 9 bases in between. The CDR3 is 14 amino acids. CDR3 in amino acids: CASSYSARTDTQYF. The DNA for the CDR3 is TGTGCCAGCAGTTATAGTGCTCGCACAGATACGCAGTATTTT.

The rearrangement links TRBV5-1 to TRBJ2-7; TRBD1 aligns across 7 bases. Per the germline V gene, CDR1 is SGHRS and CDR2 is YFSETQ. The CDR3 is 13 amino acids. J was trimmed by 4 bases and V by 4 bases; bases with no gene match: 5. CDR3 in amino acids: CASSPTGIYEQYF. The CDR3 DNA sequence: TGCGCCAGCAGCCCGACAGGGATTTACGAGCAGTACTTC.

The chain couples TRBV20-1 to TRBJ2-7; tentatively, D is TRBD1 or TRBD2 (6 bases each). Trimming cost V 2 bases and J 3 bases, with 14 bases left between them. Looked up from germline, CDR1 is DFQATT and CDR2 is SNEGSKA (reference sequence). The CDR3 length is 14 residues. Here the CDR3 reads CSARIYREDYEQYF. DNA for the CDR3: TGCAGTGCTAGAATATACAGGGAGGACTACGAGCAGTACTTC.

CDR3 residues: CASSFSSPGPRPGNEQFF. The CDR3 DNA sequence: TGTGCCAGCAGTTTCTCTTCTCCGGGCCCCCGACCGGGCAATGAGCAGTTCTTC. V is TRBV6-5 and J is TRBJ2-1, with no clear D. Trimming removed 4 bases from V and 6 bases from J, with 25 bases in between. The CDR3 is made up of 18 amino acids. Germline V gene lookup returns CDR1 MNHEY and CDR2 SVGAGI.

This clonotype was seen a few times. The chain couples TRBV15 to TRBJ2-7; a possible D gene is TRBD2 (6 bases). V shed 3 bases and J shed 2 bases, with 14 bases lying between them. Germline CDR1 reads LNHNV; CDR2 reads YYDKDF (reference sequence). The CDR3 has 15 amino acids. CDR3 DNA: TGTGCCACCAGCAGGCTTTCAGGGAGGACCTACGAGCAGTACTTC. Amino acid sequence: CATSRLSGRTYEQYF.

In its sample, this clonotype was seen a few times. The rearrangement uses TRBV6-1 and TRBJ1-1; the D is unclear. The CDR3 runs 16 residues. Per the germline V gene, CDR1 is MNHNS and CDR2 is SASEGT. Trimming took off 6 bases at V and 0 bases at J, with 17 bases between the two ends. CDR3 amino acids: CASSPGFDLLNTEAFF. CDR3 nucleotides: TGTGCCAGCAGCCCTGGGTTCGACCTGTTGAACACTGAAGCTTTCTTT.

This clonotype was picked up many times. The chain couples TRBV7-2 to TRBJ2-1; 11 bases are shared with TRBD2. Germline values: CDR1 SGHTA, CDR2 FQGNSA. The CDR3 runs 16 residues. V lost 1 base and J lost 8; bases outside the gene matches: 7. DNA of the CDR3: TGTGCCAGCAGCTTAGTGACTAGCGGGGTGGGGTATGAGCAGTTCTTC. It yields the protein CASSLVTSGVGYEQFF.

The chain links TRBV5-4 to TRBJ2-3, with D tentatively TRBD1 (6 bases). Per germline, CDR1 SGHNT and CDR2 YYREEE (reference sequence). CDR3 length equals 16 residues. Trimming removed 2 bases from V and 6 bases from J, with 19 bases in between. Here the CDR3 DNA reads TGTGCCAGCAGCTTTCAACCGGGACACCCAGGGGATACGCAGTATTTT. This codes for CASSFQPGHPGDTQYF.

Ten or more counts support this clonotype. The chain uses TRBV5-1 and TRBJ1-1; D gene unclear. Germline loops: CDR1 SGHRS, CDR2 YFSETQ. Trimming cost V 0 bases and J 1 base, with 7 bases left between them. The CDR3 sequence is 14 residues long. This chain's CDR3 is CASSLDIPNTEAFF. The CDR3 nucleotides are TGCGCCAGCAGCTTGGACATACCGAACACTGAAGCTTTCTTT.

The J gene is TRBJ2-4, the V gene TRBV6-5; 7 bases align to TRBD1. V shed 6 bases, J shed 4 bases, and the junction held 9 bases outside the gene matches. The germline gives CDR1 MNHEY, CDR2 SVGAGI. The CDR3 covers 15 residues. DNA of the CDR3: TGTGCCAGCAGCTCCAGGACAGGAACAAAAAACATTCAGTACTTC. This codes for CASSSRTGTKNIQYF.

This clonotype was detected a few times. The V and J genes are TRBV3-1 and TRBJ1-1; D is unresolved. Germline V gives CDR1 LGHDT, CDR2 YNNKEL (reference sequence). The V end was cut by 3 bases, the J end by 6 bases, with 8 bases between. The CDR3 spans 12 residues. This CDR3 reads CASSQGIAEAFF. The CDR3 DNA reads as TGTGCCAGCAGCCAGGGGATCGCTGAAGCTTTCTTT.

The chain recombines TRBV6-2 or TRBV6-3 with TRBJ1-1; D is perhaps TRBD1 (6 bases). Germline values: CDR1 MNHEY, CDR2 SVGEGT. V was shortened by 5 bases and J by 9 bases, with 13 bases between the two germline ends. The CDR3 consists of 12 residues. Written as DNA, the CDR3 is TGTGCCAGCAGTGTCCAGGGGACTAAAGCTTTCTTT. Translation: CASSVQGTKAFF.

This clonotype was seen repeatedly, ten times or more. The chain carries TRBV7-2 and TRBJ1-2, with D perhaps matching TRBD1 (6 bases). V lost 5 bases and J 4 bases, leaving 8 bases between the germline ends. Germline CDR1 reads SGHTA; CDR2 reads FQGNSA. The CDR3 covers 12 residues. Written as DNA, the CDR3 is TGTGCCAGCAGCCGGGACATCTATGGCTACACCTTC. Translated: CASSRDIYGYTF. Together with reference TRBV7-2 and TRBJ1-2, the CDR3 gives the full variable domain: GAGVSQSPSNKVTEKGKDVELRCDPISGHTALYWYRQSLGQGLEFLIYFQGNSAPDKSGLPSDRFSAERTGGSVSTLTIQRTQQEDSAVYLCASSRDIYGYTFGSGTRLTVV.

The chain has TRBV12-3 or TRBV12-4 and TRBJ2-6; D uncertain. The V gene lost 4 bases and the J gene lost 0 bases, with 7 bases spanning the gap. CDR3 length: 15 residues. The CDR3 loop reads CASSSVSSGANVLTF. The DNA of the CDR3 is TGTGCCAGCAGTTCGGTGAGCTCTGGGGCCAACGTCCTGACTTTC.

The chain joins TRBV5-1 to TRBJ2-1; 15 nucleotides line up with TRBD2. CDR3 length equals 18 residues. Trimming removed 3 bases from V and 7 bases from J; junction bases left unmatched: 11. Germline assignment: CDR1 SGHRS and CDR2 YFSETQ. CDR3: CASSSPGTSGRPGNEQFF. The CDR3 region has the DNA TGCGCCAGCAGCTCACCCGGGACTAGCGGGAGGCCGGGTAATGAGCAGTTCTTC.

This clonotype was found many times. The V and J genes are TRBV7-9 and TRBJ2-5; D might be TRBD1 (5 bases). Germline assignment: CDR1 SEHNR and CDR2 FQNEAQ (reference sequence). Trimming cost V 5 bases and J 11 bases, with 12 bases left between them. This CDR3 is 11 amino acids long. CDR3 amino acids: CASSPLQGQYF. The CDR3 DNA follows: TGTGCCAGCAGCCCTCTTCAGGGTCAGTACTTC.

The chain carries TRBV4-3 and TRBJ2-2; D is possibly TRBD1 (7 bases). Trimming pared 2 bases from V and 2 bases from J, leaving 21 bases between. Germline CDR1 and CDR2: LGHNA and YSLEER. This CDR3 has 19 amino acids. CDR3 DNA: TGCGCCAGCAGCCAATGGTCGTACCGGGGGACAGTCAACACCGGGGAGCTGTTTTTT. Protein sequence: CASSQWSYRGTVNTGELFF.

This clonotype occurred many times. V is TRBV29-1 and J is TRBJ2-7, with 7 nucleotides matching TRBD1. Germline CDR1 is SQVTM and CDR2 is ANQGSEA. The CDR3 extends over 12 amino acids. J lost 3 bases, V lost 8 bases, and 7 bases had no gene match. In nucleotides, the CDR3 is TGCAGCTCCCGGGACAGTTTCTACGAGCAGTACTTC. This sequence encodes CSSRDSFYEQYF.